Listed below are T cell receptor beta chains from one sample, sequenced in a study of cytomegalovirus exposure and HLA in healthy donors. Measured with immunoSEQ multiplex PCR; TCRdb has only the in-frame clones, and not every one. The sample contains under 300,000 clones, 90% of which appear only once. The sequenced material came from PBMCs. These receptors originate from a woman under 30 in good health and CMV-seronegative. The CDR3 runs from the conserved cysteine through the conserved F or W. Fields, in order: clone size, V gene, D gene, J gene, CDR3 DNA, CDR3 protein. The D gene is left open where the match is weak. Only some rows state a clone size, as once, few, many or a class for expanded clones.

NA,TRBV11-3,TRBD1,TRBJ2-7,TGTGCCAGCAGCTTATCCGGGGACAGCTCCTACGAGCAGTACTTC,CASSLSGDSSYEQYF
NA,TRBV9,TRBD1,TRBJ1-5,TGTGCCAGCAGCTCCGGGACAGGGAATCAGCCCCAGCATTTT,CASSSGTGNQPQHF
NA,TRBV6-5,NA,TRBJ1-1,TGTGCCAGCAGTTACGGCAGGGAAACTGAAGCTTTCTTT,CASSYGRETEAFF
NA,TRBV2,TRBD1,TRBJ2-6,TGTGCCAGCGGGGACAGTTATTTCTCTGGGGCCAACGTCCTGACTTTC,CASGDSYFSGANVLTF
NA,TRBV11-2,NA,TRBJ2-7,TGTGCCAGCAGCTTAGACACTCACGAGCAGTACTTC,CASSLDTHEQYF
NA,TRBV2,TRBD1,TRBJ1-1,TGTGCCAGCAGACTATCCGACAGGGGGCGCTCGGGCGCTTTCTTT,CASRLSDRGRSGAFF
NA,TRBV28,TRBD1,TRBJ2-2,TGTGCCAGCAGTTTAGACAGGGGACGAGAGGGGGAGCTGTTTTTT,CASSLDRGREGELFF
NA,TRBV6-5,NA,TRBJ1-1,TGTGCCAGCAGTACTGGGGGCGGTGAAGCTTTCTTT,CASSTGGGEAFF
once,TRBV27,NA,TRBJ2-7,TGTGCCAGCCAGGGTGTCGGCGACGAGCAGTACTTC,CASQGVGDEQYF
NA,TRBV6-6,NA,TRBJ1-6,TGTGCCAGCAGTCCTAGACAGTCCCCGGTCTCACCCCTCCACTTT,CASSPRQSPVSPLHF
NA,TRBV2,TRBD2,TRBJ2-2,TGTGCCAGCGGGTTAGGACTAGCGGGGCGCGGCACCGGGGAGCTGTTTTTT,CASGLGLAGRGTGELFF
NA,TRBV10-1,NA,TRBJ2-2,TGCGCCAGCAGTGAAGGAGGCAACACCGGGGAGCTGTTTTTT,CASSEGGNTGELFF
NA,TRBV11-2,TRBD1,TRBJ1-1,TGTGCCAGCAGGGCCCCCGGGACAGGCATCACTGAAGCTTTCTTT,CASRAPGTGITEAFF
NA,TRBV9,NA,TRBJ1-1,TGTGCCAGCAGCCCGAGGTGGGGGCAGAACACTGAAGCTTTCTTT,CASSPRWGQNTEAFF
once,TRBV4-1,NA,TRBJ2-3,TGCGCCAGCAGCCAAGATCGGGGAACAGATACGCAGTATTTT,CASSQDRGTDTQYF
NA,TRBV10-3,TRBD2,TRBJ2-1,TGTGCCATCAGCGACTTTAAGCGGGGGGCTTTACTTAATGAGCAGTTCTTC,CAISDFKRGALLNEQFF
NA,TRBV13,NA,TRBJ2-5,TGTGCCAGCAGCTACGACAGGTACCAAGAGACCCAGTACTTC,CASSYDRYQETQYF
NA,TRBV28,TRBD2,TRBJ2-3,TGTGCCAGCAGACAACCTAGCGGGTCCTGGAGCACAGATACGCAGTATTTT,CASRQPSGSWSTDTQYF
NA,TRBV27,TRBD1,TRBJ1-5,TGTGCCAGCATGGCCGGACAGGAGAATCAGCCCCAGCATTTT,CASMAGQENQPQHF
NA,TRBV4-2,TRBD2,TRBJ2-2,TGTGCCAGCAGCCGTACTAGCGGGGGGTCCACCGGGGAGCTGTTTTTT,CASSRTSGGSTGELFF
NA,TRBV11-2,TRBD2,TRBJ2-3,TGTGCCAGCAGCTTGATAGCGGGGGCAACAGATACGCAGTATTTT,CASSLIAGATDTQYF
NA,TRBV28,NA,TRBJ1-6,TGTGCCAGCAGTTCCCCCGACACTTATAATTCACCCCTCCACTTT,CASSSPDTYNSPLHF
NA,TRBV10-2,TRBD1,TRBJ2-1,TGCGCCAGCCGGGACAGGAGCTCCTACAATGAGCAGTTCTTC,CASRDRSSYNEQFF
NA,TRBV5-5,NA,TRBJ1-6,TGTGCCAGCAGCTTGGCAGGAGACAGCCAGCTGATTGGGATTTCACCCCTCCACTTT,CASSLAGDSQLIGISPLHF
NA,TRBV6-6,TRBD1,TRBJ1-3,TGTGCCAGCAGATCGGGACAGGGGGAGAACACCATATATTTT,CASRSGQGENTIYF
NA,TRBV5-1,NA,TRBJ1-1,TGCGCCAGCAGCGCAGCAGGGGACACTGAAGCTTTCTTT,CASSAAGDTEAFF
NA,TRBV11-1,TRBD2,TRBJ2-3,TGTGCCAGCAGCCCTTTAGCGGGGGGTACGCAGTATTTT,CASSPLAGGTQYF
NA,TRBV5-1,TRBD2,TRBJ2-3,TGCGCCAGCAGCTTGGTCGCTAGCGGGGTCCCAGATACGCAGTATTTT,CASSLVASGVPDTQYF
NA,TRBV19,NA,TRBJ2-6,TGTGCCAGTAGTGGGGCCTCTGGGGCCAACGTCCTGACTTTC,CASSGASGANVLTF